This TCR beta chain derives from a study of cytomegalovirus exposure and HLA in healthy donors. The PCR was carried out with 60 Vbeta primers and 13 Jbeta primers. Sequencing used immunoSEQ multiplex PCR; TCRdb keeps in-frame clones, though not all of them. The top ten clones hold 6.5% to 8.5% of a sample with approximately 110,000 clones, approximately 79% of them seen once. General study findings and limits: In a later analysis, HLA-associated beta chains showed higher expansion and lower generation probabilities than comparable chains. Immune exposure information comprised only CMV serostatus.

Germline loops: CDR1 SGHDT, CDR2 YYEEEE. Trimming pared 1 base from V and 4 bases from J, leaving 9 bases between. The length of the CDR3 is 14 residues. As regards this clone: What it binds is unknown.

The gene calls are TRBV5-6 and TRBJ1-5; the D is unclear. This clonotype was sampled from a man aged 25 to 40 in good health and CMV-seropositive. Sequencing was carried out using PBMCs. The CDR3 here is CASSLRSQNQPQHF. The CDR3 DNA sequence: TGTGCCAGCAGCTTGCGGAGTCAAAATCAGCCCCAGCATTTT.